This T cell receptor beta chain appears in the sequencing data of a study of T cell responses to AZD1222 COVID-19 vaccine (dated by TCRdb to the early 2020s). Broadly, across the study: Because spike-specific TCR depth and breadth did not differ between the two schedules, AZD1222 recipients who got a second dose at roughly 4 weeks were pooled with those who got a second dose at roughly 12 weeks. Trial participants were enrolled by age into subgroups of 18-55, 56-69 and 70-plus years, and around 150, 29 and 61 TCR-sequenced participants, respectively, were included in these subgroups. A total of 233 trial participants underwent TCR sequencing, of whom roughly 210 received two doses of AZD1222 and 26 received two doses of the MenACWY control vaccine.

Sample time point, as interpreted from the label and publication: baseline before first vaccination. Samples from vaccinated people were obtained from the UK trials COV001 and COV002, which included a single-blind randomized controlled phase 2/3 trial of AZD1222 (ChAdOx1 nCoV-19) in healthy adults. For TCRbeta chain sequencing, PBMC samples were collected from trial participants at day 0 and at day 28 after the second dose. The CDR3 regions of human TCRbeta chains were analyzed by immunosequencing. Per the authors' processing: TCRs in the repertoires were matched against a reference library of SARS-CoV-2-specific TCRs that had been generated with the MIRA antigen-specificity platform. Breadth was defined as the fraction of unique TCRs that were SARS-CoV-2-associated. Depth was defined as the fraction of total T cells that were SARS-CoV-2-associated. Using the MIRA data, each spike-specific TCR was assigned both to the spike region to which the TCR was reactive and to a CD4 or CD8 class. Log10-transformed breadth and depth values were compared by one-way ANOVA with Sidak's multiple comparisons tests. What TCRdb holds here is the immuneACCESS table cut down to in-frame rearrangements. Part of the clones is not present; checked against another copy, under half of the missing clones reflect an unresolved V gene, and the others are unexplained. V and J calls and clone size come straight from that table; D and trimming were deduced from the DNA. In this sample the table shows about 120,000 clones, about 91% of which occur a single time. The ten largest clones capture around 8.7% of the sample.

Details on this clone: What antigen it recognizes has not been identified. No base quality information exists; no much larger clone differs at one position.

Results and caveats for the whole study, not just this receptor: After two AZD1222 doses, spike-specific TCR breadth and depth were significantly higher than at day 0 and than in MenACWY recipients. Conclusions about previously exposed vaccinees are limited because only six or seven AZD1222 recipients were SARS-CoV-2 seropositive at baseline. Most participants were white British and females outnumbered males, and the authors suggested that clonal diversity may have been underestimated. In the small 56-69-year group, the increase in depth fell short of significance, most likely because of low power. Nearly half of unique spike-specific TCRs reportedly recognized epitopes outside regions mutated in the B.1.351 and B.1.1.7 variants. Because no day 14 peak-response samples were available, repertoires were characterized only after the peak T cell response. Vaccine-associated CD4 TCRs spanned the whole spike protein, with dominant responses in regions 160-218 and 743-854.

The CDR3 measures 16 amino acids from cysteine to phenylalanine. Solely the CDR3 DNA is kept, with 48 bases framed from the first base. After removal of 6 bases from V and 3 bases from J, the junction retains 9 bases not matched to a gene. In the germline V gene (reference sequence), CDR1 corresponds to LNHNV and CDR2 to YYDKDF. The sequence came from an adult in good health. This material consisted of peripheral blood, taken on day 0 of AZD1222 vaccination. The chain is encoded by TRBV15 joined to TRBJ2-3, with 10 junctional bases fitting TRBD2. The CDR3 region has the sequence CATRQRAGGSTDTQYF. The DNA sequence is TGTGCCACCAGGCAAAGAGCGGGGGGGAGTACAGATACGCAGTATTTT.